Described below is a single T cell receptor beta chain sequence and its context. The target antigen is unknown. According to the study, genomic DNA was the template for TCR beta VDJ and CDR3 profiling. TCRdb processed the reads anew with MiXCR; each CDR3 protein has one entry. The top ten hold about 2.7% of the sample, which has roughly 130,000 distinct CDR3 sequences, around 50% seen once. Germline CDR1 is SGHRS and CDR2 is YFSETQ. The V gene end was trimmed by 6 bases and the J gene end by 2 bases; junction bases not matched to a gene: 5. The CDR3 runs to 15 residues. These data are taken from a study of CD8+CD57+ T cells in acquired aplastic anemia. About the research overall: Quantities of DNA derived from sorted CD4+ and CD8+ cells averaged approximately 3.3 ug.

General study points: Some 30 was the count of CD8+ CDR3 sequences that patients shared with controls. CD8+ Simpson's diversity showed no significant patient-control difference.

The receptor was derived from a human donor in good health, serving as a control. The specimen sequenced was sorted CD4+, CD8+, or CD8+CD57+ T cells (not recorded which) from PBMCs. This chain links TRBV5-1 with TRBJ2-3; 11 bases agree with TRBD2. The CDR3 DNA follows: TGCGCCAGCACCTTAGCGGGGGGGATCACAGATACGCAGTATTTT. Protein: CASTLAGGITDTQYF. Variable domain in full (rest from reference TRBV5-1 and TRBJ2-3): KAGVTQTPRYLIKTRGQQVTLSCSPISGHRSVSWYQQTPGQGLQFLFEYFSETQRNKGNFPGRFSGRQFSNSRSEMNVSTLELGDSALYLCASTLAGGITDTQYFGPGTRLTVL.